This TCR beta chain originates from a study of early T cells in non-severe SARS-CoV-2 infection. Across the study: Chains stayed unpaired after sequencing of bulk RNA from unsorted whole blood. Findings and limits, study-wide: Matching against VDJdb likely underestimated virus-specific expansions, favoring anti-spike CD8.

Remarks on this clonotype: The antigen is not known.

The protocol attached unique molecular identifiers to individual cDNA molecules. TCRdb redid the calling of the 5' RACE reads with MiXCR, one entry per CDR3 protein. The table records approximately 100,000 distinct CDR3 sequences, roughly 9.6% of them present only once. The germline V gene encodes CDR1 KGHDR and CDR2 SFDVKD. This CDR3 comprises 16 residues. V shed 4 bases and J 1 base; nucleotides not matched to a gene: 5. The chain joins TRBV24-1 to TRBJ2-1, with 8 bases matching TRBD2. The clonotype was recovered from an adult who was a healthcare worker with PCR-confirmed SARS-CoV-2 infection or an uninfected control (not recorded which). The sequenced sample was whole blood. Written as DNA, the CDR3 is TGTGCCACCAGTGACCGGACTAGCTGGTCCTACAATGAGCAGTTCTTC. This encodes CATSDRTSWSYNEQFF.